This passage covers 10 T cell receptor beta chains from one sample sequenced in a study of shared clonotypes between healthy human individuals. The repertoire was sequenced with immunoSEQ multiplex PCR; TCRdb's copy has only in-frame clones and lacks some. Seen here are about 640,000 clones, roughly 70% observed once, and the top ten hold approximately 1.8%. The sample consisted of memory CD4+ T cells sorted from blood. The subset: CD45RA-negative fraction. These receptors were obtained from a woman aged 25 to 39 in good health.

The chain uses TRBV9 and TRBJ2-1, with TRBD2 as a possible D gene (5 bases). V dropped 1 base and J dropped 6 bases, with 14 bases sitting between them. CDR1 SGDLS and CDR2 YYNGEE come from the germline V gene. This CDR3 is 15 amino acids long. The CDR3 DNA reads TGTGCCAGCAGCGTATTATTCGGGGTCGGCAATGAGCAGTTCTTC. It specifies CASSVLFGVGNEQFF. The variable domain in full, completed from reference TRBV9 and TRBJ2-1, reads DSGVTQTPKHLITATGQRVTLRCSPRSGDLSVYWYQQSLDQGLQFLIQYYNGEERAKGNILERFSAQQFPDLHSELNLSSLELGDSALYFCASSVLFGVGNEQFFGPGTRLTVL.

This clone has just one count. The chain has TRBV7-9 and TRBJ2-1; possible D gene TRBD2, 5 bases. The CDR3 is 14 amino acids. In germline, CDR1 is SEHNR, CDR2 FQNEAQ (reference sequence). Trimming removed 7 bases from V and 9 bases from J, with 19 bases in between. DNA for the CDR3: TGTGCCAGCAACCCCCCTCAGAGGGCGCTTGAGCAGTTCTTC. Its protein is CASNPPQRALEQFF.

Details on this clone: Other DNA sequences of this sample code for an identical CDR3. The V call is TRBV7-9, the J call TRBJ1-4; D may be TRBD1 (5 bases). The CDR3 loop spans 14 amino acids. Germline V CDR1 and CDR2: SEHNR, FQNEAQ (reference sequence). The V end was cut by 5 bases, the J end by 5 bases, with 12 bases between. Written as DNA, the CDR3 is TGTGCCAGCAGCCCCGGGACGGAAAATGAAAAACTGTTTTTT. It yields the protein CASSPGTENEKLFF.

As DNA, the CDR3 is TGTGCCAGCAGCCAAGGACTCGGACTAGCGGAGGGATCAAGCTCCTACAATGAGCAGTTCTTC. It is translated as CASSQGLGLAEGSSSYNEQFF. The chain couples TRBV4-2 to TRBJ2-1, with 10 nucleotides matching TRBD2. With V trimmed by 1 base and J by 0 bases, 15 bases remained unmatched. CDR3 length equals 21 residues. Per the germline V gene, CDR1 is LGHNA and CDR2 is YNFKEQ.

The chain employs TRBV5-5 and TRBJ2-7; TRBD2 is a possible D gene (5 bases). The CDR3 spans 14 residues. Trimming shortened V by 0 bases and J by 1 base, and 8 bases separated the two germline ends. Germline V gene lookup returns CDR1 SGHKS and CDR2 YYEKEE (reference sequence). The CDR3 spells CASSLEPGSYEQYF. In nucleotides, the CDR3 is TGTGCCAGCAGCTTGGAACCGGGATCCTACGAGCAGTACTTC.

The rearrangement links TRBV5-1 to TRBJ2-2; 7 positions agree with TRBD2. The germline V gene has CDR1 SGHRS and CDR2 YFSETQ. The CDR3 is 16 amino acids. V lost 0 bases to trimming and J lost 5 bases; unmatched junction nucleotides: 7. CDR3: CASSLGLADLTGELFF. The CDR3 region has the DNA TGCGCCAGCAGCTTGGGTCTAGCGGACTTAACCGGGGAGCTGTTTTTT.

CDR3: CASSPAPGELFF. The CDR3 DNA reads as TGTGCCAGCAGCCCCGCGCCCGGGGAGCTGTTTTTT. V is TRBV11-1 and J is TRBJ2-2, with D unresolved. V lost 5 bases, J lost 6 bases, and 7 bases lay in between. The V gene's germline CDR1 is SGHAT and CDR2 FQDESV (reference sequence). The CDR3 has 12 residues.

As regards this clone: Given the absence of the conserved phenylalanine or tryptophan at the CDR3 end, a read error is likely. It is unclear where the CDR3 begins or ends on the DNA, so no DNA is shown, and the CDR3 is as TCRdb lists it. The chain links TRBV20-1 to TRBJ1-1. Germline CDR1 reads DFQATT; CDR2 reads SNEGSKA (reference sequence). The CDR3 is 11 amino acids long, termini counted. This CDR3 reads CSAKAGGAGAV.

On this clone: Other DNA sequences from this sample encode an identical CDR3 as well. The rearrangement links TRBV7-3 to TRBJ2-5; no definite D call. Between the trimmed V and J ends, which lost 1 base and 0 bases, there was a span of 3 bases. CDR3 size: 13 residues. Per germline, CDR1 SGHTA and CDR2 FQGTGA. The CDR3 nucleotides are TGTGCCAGCAGCTTAAGCAACCAAGAGACCCAGTACTTC. Its protein product is CASSLSNQETQYF.

The chain recombines TRBV28 with TRBJ2-3; TRBD2 aligns across 10 bases. J was trimmed by 4 bases and V by 2 bases; bases with no gene match: 6. This CDR3 comprises 16 residues. The V gene's germline CDR1 is MDHEN and CDR2 SYDVKM. CDR3 sequence (DNA): TGTGCCAGCAGTTTAAGGCTAGCGGGAGACCCAGATACGCAGTATTTT. It codes for CASSLRLAGDPDTQYF.